Here is one TCR beta chain with its context. Many counts were recorded for this clonotype. The target of this receptor is not known. No much larger clone is present one base from it, and per-base qualities are unavailable. Receptor libraries were prepared by multiplex PCR. This sample was sequenced with an Illumina HiSeq 4000. To build TCR beta libraries, CDR3 regions were amplified by Arm-PCR using iRepertoire HTBI primers. Before sequencing, the PCR products underwent gel purification. Processing in the source paper ran as follows. Across samples, some 62 TRBV and around 15 TRBJ segments were identified and used for gene usage analysis of CDR3 amino acid clonotypes. COPE and FqMerger were used to merge the filtered high-quality paired reads into contigs. BLAST was used to align contigs to IMGT TRBV, TRBD and TRBJ reference genes, with CDR3 defined following IMGT. Any clonotype with a frequency above 0.1% was counted as a highly expanded clone. Repertoire diversity was measured by Shannon entropy, and V-J evenness by the Gini coefficient. Public clonotypes were defined as clonotypes shared by more than one individual. The public reads were reanalyzed by TCRdb: fastp trimming at Q25, MiXCR alignment, in-frame beta chains only. Every entry covers one CDR3 protein and lists the most common genes and DNA from its rows. TCRdb, rather than the study authors, made the V and J calls. The sample profile shows hundreds of thousands of distinct CDR3 sequences; 16% of them were found once. The top ten clones comprise 15% to 20% of the sample.

This specimen belongs to a study of regulatory T cells in long-lasting Graves disease (dated by TCRdb to about 2021). For the study in its entirety: Antithyroid drugs had been taken for less than 3 months by newly diagnosed Graves' disease patients. This study used TCR sequencing and RNA sequencing of peripheral blood to compare persistent Graves' disease patients against newly diagnosed Graves' disease patients. The study took place in China and was registered as a clinical trial. A total of around 35 samples underwent TCR sequencing, from about 13 patients with persistent Graves' disease and 20 or so patients with newly diagnosed Graves' disease.

The label giving this sample's time point can be read as: newly diagnosed GD, antithyroid drugs for less than 3 months. RNA was extracted from PBMCs in TRIzol for both TCR sequencing and RNA sequencing. The diagnosis of Graves' disease followed American Thyroid Association guidelines. Recruitment of patients was carried out at an endocrinology department in Xi'an, China. Each patient gave approximately 10 milliliters of peripheral blood, collected in an EDTA anticoagulant tube. Ficoll Paque Plus density gradient separation was used to isolate PBMCs, and no further T cell sorting was performed. RNA quality was checked with an Agilent 2100 Bioanalyzer and agarose gel, and concentration with a NanoDrop 2000. Study-wide conclusions, independent of this receptor: Sequencing and analysis were restricted to the TCR beta chain. Peripheral blood alone was examined, since thyroid tissue, which constituted the primary lesion, could not be accessed. The small sample size was acknowledged by the authors as a limitation that may reduce accuracy. Persistent patients shared more public clonotypes among themselves (around 2,500) than newly diagnosed patients did (about 1,000). Persistent Graves' disease patients showed lower TCR Shannon entropy and fewer highly expanded clones than newly diagnosed patients, suggesting clonal expansion.

These same records also appear under a second study, on T cells in Graves' hyperthyroidism and ophthalmopathy. Per the second study: Stable Graves' hyperthyroidism was defined as the absence of progression to ophthalmopathy over 18 months of follow-up. Hyperthyroidism patients were aged 18 to 65 years and newly diagnosed, with disease duration of less than 2 months. The study excluded patients with uncontrolled infections, other autoimmune diseases, pregnancy or lactation. Clinical symptoms, serum thyroxine and TRAb, thyroid ultrasound, and orbital computed tomography formed the basis for the diagnoses. For the first round of RT-PCR on the TCR CDR3, the HTBI primer set was used together with the Qiagen OneStep RT-PCR kit. Blood samples also contained most of the expanded thyroid clonotypes (frequency above 0.001), which suggests that blood repertoires may reflect thyroid immune responses. In cross-validation, a model built on a 13 V-J signature told ophthalmopathy apart from stable hyperthyroidism with just under 90% sensitivity and about 81% specificity, and in testing the same model reached 80%/75%. In validation, the model predicted progression to ophthalmopathy a median of around six months before onset, with about 70% sensitivity and 72.22% specificity. A discovery cohort of approximately 100 patients, 43 with Graves' ophthalmopathy and approximately 55 with stable Graves' hyperthyroidism, was used to find distinguishing TCR V-J signatures. Prospective prediction of ophthalmopathy was tested in an independent validation cohort consisting of 18 hyperthyroidism patients and 17 patients who later progressed to ophthalmopathy. For training and testing, the roughly 93 patients in the discovery cohort were randomly divided in a 7:3 ratio. In addition, the study compared T-cell repertoires in thyroid tissue and in blood from several Graves' hyperthyroidism patients. Following sampling, methimazole starting at 30 mg daily was given to hyperthyroidism patients, and high-dose intravenous methylprednisolone was given to ophthalmopathy patients. A second multiplex PCR round built the libraries, followed by size selection and purification. Sequencing of the libraries was done on an Illumina HiSeq2000 using paired-end 100 bp reads. SOAPnuke was used to process the raw data, removing reads that contained adapters or uncalled bases, had a mean Phred below 15, or lacked an exact match to the constant primer or identifier. High-quality paired reads were merged with COPE v1.2.5, and unique nucleotide sequences were defined as clonotypes. MiTCR v1.1 was used to align clonotypes to the IMGT TRBV, TRBD and TRBJ reference segments. The analysis was restricted to V-J combinations with a frequency above 0.0001, which together covered just over 99% of the repertoires. A TCS score was defined as the ratio of F50 (clonal expansion) to E x V (chaos), with BLOSUM62-based TCRdist applied between CDR3 peptides within each V-J. Welch's t-statistics and random forest reduced roughly 500 V-J features to roughly 13, which were used in a naive Bayes classifier (R e1071). No statistical method was used to set the sample size in advance, and investigators knew the group allocation. According to the paper, TCR Vbeta CDR3 sequencing was carried out on more than 120 peripheral blood samples, which came from under 50 ophthalmopathy, around 74 hyperthyroidism and roughly 17 progressor patients.

The receptor's source is a woman aged 25 to 39 with Graves disease. Donor details come from another sample of the same person, matched by shared clones. The source was peripheral blood mononuclear cells (PBMCs), collected at new diagnosis, from a patient treated with antithyroid drugs.

The bases are TGCGCCAGCAGCTTGACTAGCGACTCCTACGAGCAGTACTTC. It encodes CASSLTSDSYEQYF. The V and J genes are TRBV5-1 and TRBJ2-7, and 7 junctional nucleotides match TRBD2. After removal of 1 base from V and 0 bases from J, the junction retains 1 base not matched to a gene. For CDR1 and CDR2, the germline V gene lists SGHRS and YFSETQ. Counted from cysteine to phenylalanine, this CDR3 has 14 amino acids. Only the CDR3 region is kept as DNA, spanning 42 bases read in frame from base 1.